This T cell receptor (beta chain) was captured by sequencing in a study of blood T cell repertoires in COVID-19. The length of the CDR3 is 16 residues. V was shortened by 1 base and J by 1 base, with 13 bases between the two germline ends. Germline values: CDR1 LNHNV, CDR2 YYDKDF (reference sequence). No more than 2 weeks before study entry, exposed participants had met a case of COVID-19. Under the authors' procedure: Reference gene primers were amplified, and this amplification served to estimate nucleated cell counts. Libraries were prepared by immunoSEQ multiplex PCR; TCRdb keeps only in-frame clonotypes and omits some of them. V and J calls plus clone size are reproduced from that table; the DNA served to infer D and trimming. The repertoire includes 300,000 or so clones, around 92% of them detected once, and 2.9% sits in the top ten.

Specimen: PBMCs or T cells enriched from blood (not recorded which). The sequence was collected from a woman between 45 and 65 years old who had been exposed to COVID-19. The chain links TRBV15 to TRBJ1-1; D possibly corresponds to TRBD1 (6 bases). CDR3 in DNA: TGTGCCACCAGCAGAGCCTGGGACACACGGAACACTGAAGCTTTCTTT. The encoded protein is CATSRAWDTRNTEAFF.